This is a list of T cell receptor beta chains from one sample in a study of OX40 agonist ivuxolimab in advanced cancers. Profiling relied on immunoSEQ multiplex PCR, and the TCRdb table lists in-frame clones only, not all of them. The profile shows approximately 160,000 clones, roughly 92% of them singletons. The specimen was CD4+ or CD8+ T cells sorted from blood, collected in a trial of the OX40 agonist ivuxolimab. The source is an adult with an advanced solid tumor such as melanoma, head and neck, liver or kidney cancer. CDR3s include the opening cysteine and the closing phenylalanine or tryptophan. The D gene is left open where the match is weak. Size is stated for part of the rows, as once, few or many counts, or as a class when the clone is expanded.

CDR3 DNA | CDR3 protein | CDR3 length | clone size | J gene | D gene | V gene
TGTGCCAGCAGCTTAAATGGCCCAGGGAGTACTGAAGCTTTCTTT | CASSLNGPGSTEAFF | 15 | NA | TRBJ1-1 | NA | TRBV7-3
TGTGCCAGCTCCCTGGCGAGGTACGAAAAACTGTTTTTT | CASSLARYEKLFF | 13 | NA | TRBJ1-4 | NA | TRBV18
TGTGCCAGCCGAGGGGGAACGGGACAGCCAAATCAGCCCCAGCATTTT | CASRGGTGQPNQPQHF | 16 | NA | TRBJ1-5 | TRBD1 | TRBV6-6
TGTGCCAGCAGTTTATTAGGAGGAGAGACCCAGTACTTC | CASSLLGGETQYF | 13 | NA | TRBJ2-5 | NA | TRBV27
TGTGCCAGCAGTTTAAGCGGGAGGATCCCCTACGAGCAGTACTTC | CASSLSGRIPYEQYF | 15 | NA | TRBJ2-7 | TRBD2 | TRBV28
TGCAGTGCTCCGAATGGGTTGGAGCAGTACTTC | CSAPNGLEQYF | 11 | NA | TRBJ2-7 | NA | TRBV20-1
TGTGCCAGCAGGTTACAGTCCTTGGGATCACCCCTCCACTTT | CASRLQSLGSPLHF | 14 | NA | TRBJ1-6 | NA | TRBV6-1
TGTGCCAGCAGCCAAGGGACAGGGTACACCGGGGAGCTGTTTTTT | CASSQGTGYTGELFF | 15 | NA | TRBJ2-2 | TRBD1 | TRBV11-2
TGTGCCAGCAGCTTAAGGGAGGGGGCGCAGGGCTACACCTTC | CASSLREGAQGYTF | 14 | NA | TRBJ1-2 | TRBD1 | TRBV11-2
TGTGCCAGTAGTCCGGGGGTGCGGGGCACTGAAGCTTTCTTT | CASSPGVRGTEAFF | 14 | NA | TRBJ1-1 | NA | TRBV19
TGTGCCTGGGGACGGGGTGGACAGGGCCACACCATATATTTT | CAWGRGGQGHTIYF | 14 | NA | TRBJ1-3 | TRBD1 | TRBV30
TGTGCCAGCTCACCATTGGCCCGAGGCGACCCTAACTATGGCTACACCTTC | CASSPLARGDPNYGYTF | 17 | NA | TRBJ1-2 | NA | TRBV18
TGTGCCAGCTCACTGGACCCCACCGCAACCTACGAGCAGTACTTC | CASSLDPTATYEQYF | 15 | NA | TRBJ2-7 | NA | TRBV18
TGCGCCAGCAGCTTGGGGCCCTCACAGGGGTGGGTCTCCTACGAGCAGTACTTC | CASSLGPSQGWVSYEQYF | 18 | NA | TRBJ2-7 | TRBD1 | TRBV5-1
TGCGCCAGCAGCCAAAGACAGGGGGCACTCTCCTACGAGCAGTACTTC | CASSQRQGALSYEQYF | 16 | NA | TRBJ2-7 | TRBD1 | TRBV4-3
TGTGCCAGCAGCTTGGACAGGGTCGCGGAGCAGTACTTC | CASSLDRVAEQYF | 13 | NA | TRBJ2-7 | TRBD1 | TRBV7-8
TGTGCCAGCAGCTTTTCGGCGAGACAGACCCAAGAGACCCAGTACTTC | CASSFSARQTQETQYF | 16 | NA | TRBJ2-5 | NA | TRBV5-6
TGTGCCAGCAGTGAATCCGGGACAGCTACCTACGAGCAGTACTTC | CASSESGTATYEQYF | 15 | NA | TRBJ2-7 | TRBD1 | TRBV25-1
TGTGCCAGCAGCTTGCAGGGGACACAGCAGTATTTT | CASSLQGTQQYF | 12 | NA | TRBJ2-3 | NA | TRBV11-3
TGTGCCAGCAGCTTACCGGGGGGCAATGAAGCTTTCTTT | CASSLPGGNEAFF | 13 | NA | TRBJ1-1 | NA | TRBV7-9
TGCGCCAGCAGTAGGCCCCCCAGAGACACAAACTATGGCTACACCTTC | CASSRPPRDTNYGYTF | 16 | NA | TRBJ1-2 | NA | TRBV10-1
TGTGCCAGCAGGGAGCCGCAGAACACTGAAGCTTTCTTT | CASREPQNTEAFF | 13 | NA | TRBJ1-1 | NA | TRBV6-1
TGTGCCAGCAGGGGGCCCAGCACAGATACGCAGTATTTT | CASRGPSTDTQYF | 13 | once | TRBJ2-3 | NA | TRBV6-1
TGTGCCAGCAGTTCACTCCCCCGGCTAGCGGGAGACAATGAGCAGTTCTTC | CASSSLPRLAGDNEQFF | 17 | NA | TRBJ2-1 | TRBD2 | TRBV2
TGTGCCAGCAGTGAAAGTCCGTCGACCGGCTACACCTTC | CASSESPSTGYTF | 13 | NA | TRBJ1-2 | NA | TRBV6-1
TGTGCCAGCAGCGTAGCGCCCTTCGGGGAGAATGAAAAACTGTTTTTT | CASSVAPFGENEKLFF | 16 | NA | TRBJ1-4 | NA | TRBV9
TGCGCCAGCAGCACAGCGGGAGCTAGGGATGAGCAGTTCTTC | CASSTAGARDEQFF | 14 | few | TRBJ2-1 | TRBD2 | TRBV5-1
TGTGCTAGTGACGGGCCGGGACTGCCGTACGAGCAGTACTTC | CASDGPGLPYEQYF | 14 | once | TRBJ2-7 | NA | TRBV12-5
TGTGCCAGCAGCTTAGCGGAACGGGGTTGGGAGACCCAGTACTTC | CASSLAERGWETQYF | 15 | NA | TRBJ2-5 | NA | TRBV7-9
TGTGCCAGCAGCGTTTCTCCGGGCCCCGGGGAGACCCAGTACTTC | CASSVSPGPGETQYF | 15 | NA | TRBJ2-5 | NA | TRBV9
TGTGCCAGCAGCTTATTGGGGGGCCGCCAGGTGGGCACTGAAGCTTTCTTT | CASSLLGGRQVGTEAFF | 17 | NA | TRBJ1-1 | NA | TRBV7-8
TGTGCCAGTAGTATAGGGACAGTCTATGGCTACACCTTC | CASSIGTVYGYTF | 13 | NA | TRBJ1-2 | NA | TRBV19
TGTGCCAGCAGCTTAGGACCAGGGGGGGCCTATGGCTACACCTTC | CASSLGPGGAYGYTF | 15 | NA | TRBJ1-2 | TRBD1 | TRBV7-2
TGCAGCGTAGCCGAGGCGGGGGCGAAAGAGCAGTACTTC | CSVAEAGAKEQYF | 13 | NA | TRBJ2-7 | NA | TRBV29-1
TGTGCCAGCAGCGTTGGGGGAAGCAATCAGCCCCAGCATTTT | CASSVGGSNQPQHF | 14 | NA | TRBJ1-5 | NA | TRBV9
TGCGCCAGCAGTGAGTCCGGACAGGGCTCTGGAAACACCATATATTTT | CASSESGQGSGNTIYF | 16 | NA | TRBJ1-3 | TRBD1 | TRBV10-1
TGTGCCAGCAATGGGGCGACAACTAATGAAAAACTGTTTTTT | CASNGATTNEKLFF | 14 | NA | TRBJ1-4 | NA | TRBV6-6
TGTGCCAGCAGTTTGGGCAAGTTTGGCTACACCTTC | CASSLGKFGYTF | 12 | NA | TRBJ1-2 | NA | TRBV28
TGTGCCAGCAGTTACCAGTATGGAAACACCATATATTTT | CASSYQYGNTIYF | 13 | few | TRBJ1-3 | NA | TRBV6-6
TGTGCCAGCAGCTTAAGGGCTTTCGGGGACTATGGCTACACCTTC | CASSLRAFGDYGYTF | 15 | NA | TRBJ1-2 | NA | TRBV7-2
TGTGCCAGCTCACCCGCCGGAGTGGACACTGAAGCTTTCTTT | CASSPAGVDTEAFF | 14 | NA | TRBJ1-1 | NA | TRBV18
TGTGCCAGCAGCTCTTTGCCCCCCTACGAGCAGTACTTC | CASSSLPPYEQYF | 13 | NA | TRBJ2-7 | NA | TRBV7-2
TGTGCCAGCTCACCAGGGGGGACAGCCTCCTACGAGCAGTACTTC | CASSPGGTASYEQYF | 15 | NA | TRBJ2-7 | NA | TRBV18
TGTGCCAGTAGTATAGATGAGGTTTCGCGCGAGCAGTACTTC | CASSIDEVSREQYF | 14 | NA | TRBJ2-7 | NA | TRBV19
TGTGCCAGCTCACCACCTACAGGCGTGGCGTCAGATACGCAGTATTTT | CASSPPTGVASDTQYF | 16 | NA | TRBJ2-3 | NA | TRBV18
TGTGCCAGCAGCTTAGCCGGACTAGCGGGAGGGCGGAGGGATACGCAGTATTTT | CASSLAGLAGGRRDTQYF | 18 | NA | TRBJ2-3 | TRBD2 | TRBV7-6
TGCGCCAGCAGCCAAAGGACAGGGTCAACTAATGAAAAACTGTTTTTT | CASSQRTGSTNEKLFF | 16 | NA | TRBJ1-4 | TRBD1 | TRBV5-1
TGTGCCAGCAGCTTAGGACAGGGGTCAACGCCCCAGCATTTT | CASSLGQGSTPQHF | 14 | NA | TRBJ1-5 | TRBD1 | TRBV7-2
TGTGCCAGCAGTGAAGTGCCCGGGACAGGGGGAACCGGGGAGCTGTTTTTT | CASSEVPGTGGTGELFF | 17 | NA | TRBJ2-2 | TRBD1 | TRBV6-1
TGTGCCAGCAGTTACTCGCCAGCCTCCTACGAGCAGTACTTC | CASSYSPASYEQYF | 14 | NA | TRBJ2-7 | NA | TRBV6-5
TGTGCCAGCAGCTTGGCCGGGACAGGGCCAGATACGCAGTATTTT | CASSLAGTGPDTQYF | 15 | NA | TRBJ2-3 | TRBD1 | TRBV5-6